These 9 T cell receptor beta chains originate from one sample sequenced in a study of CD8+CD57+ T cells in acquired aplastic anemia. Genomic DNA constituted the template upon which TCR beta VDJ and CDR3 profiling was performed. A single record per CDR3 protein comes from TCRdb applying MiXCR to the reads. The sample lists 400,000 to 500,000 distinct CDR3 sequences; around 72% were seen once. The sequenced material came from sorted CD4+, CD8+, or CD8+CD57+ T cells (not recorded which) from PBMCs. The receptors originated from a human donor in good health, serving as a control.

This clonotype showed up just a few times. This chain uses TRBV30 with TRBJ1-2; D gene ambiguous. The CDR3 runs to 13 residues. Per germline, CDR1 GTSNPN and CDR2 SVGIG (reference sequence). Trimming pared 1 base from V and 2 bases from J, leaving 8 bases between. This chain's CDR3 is CAWSESRNYGYTF. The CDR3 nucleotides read TGTGCCTGGAGTGAGAGCCGGAACTATGGCTACACCTTC.

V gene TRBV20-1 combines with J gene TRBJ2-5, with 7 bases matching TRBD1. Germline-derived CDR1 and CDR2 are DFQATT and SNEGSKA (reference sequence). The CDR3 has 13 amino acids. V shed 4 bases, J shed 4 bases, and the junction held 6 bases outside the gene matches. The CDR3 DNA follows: TGCAGTGCTAACAGGGGATCGACAGAGACCCAGTACTTC. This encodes CSANRGSTETQYF.

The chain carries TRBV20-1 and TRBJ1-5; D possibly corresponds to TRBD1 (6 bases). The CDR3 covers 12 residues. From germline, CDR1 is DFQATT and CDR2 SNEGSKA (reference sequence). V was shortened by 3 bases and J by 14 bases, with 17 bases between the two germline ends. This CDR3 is CSARHREPYEHF. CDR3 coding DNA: TGCAGTGCTAGGCACAGGGAGCCCTACGAGCATTTT.

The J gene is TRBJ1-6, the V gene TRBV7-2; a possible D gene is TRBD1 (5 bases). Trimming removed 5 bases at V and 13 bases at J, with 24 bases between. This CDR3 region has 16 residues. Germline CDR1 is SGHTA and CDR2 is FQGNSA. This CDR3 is CASSPFRESSNSPLHF. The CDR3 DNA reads TGTGCCAGCAGCCCGTTCAGGGAGTCTAGCAACTCCCCCCTCCACTTT.

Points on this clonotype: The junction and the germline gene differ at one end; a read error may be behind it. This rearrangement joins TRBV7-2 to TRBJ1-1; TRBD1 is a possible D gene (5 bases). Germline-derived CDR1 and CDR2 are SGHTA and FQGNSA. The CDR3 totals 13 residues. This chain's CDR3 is CASSLRGIAEVFF. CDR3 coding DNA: TGTGCCAGCAGCTTACGGGGGATCGCGGAAGTCTTTTTT.

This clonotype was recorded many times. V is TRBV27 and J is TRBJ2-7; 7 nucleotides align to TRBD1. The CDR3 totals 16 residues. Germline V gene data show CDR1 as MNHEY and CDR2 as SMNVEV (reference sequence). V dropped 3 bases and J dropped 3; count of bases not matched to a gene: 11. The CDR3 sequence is CASSFKGSGQNYEQYF. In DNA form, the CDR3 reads TGTGCCAGCAGTTTTAAAGGGTCGGGACAGAACTACGAGCAGTACTTC.

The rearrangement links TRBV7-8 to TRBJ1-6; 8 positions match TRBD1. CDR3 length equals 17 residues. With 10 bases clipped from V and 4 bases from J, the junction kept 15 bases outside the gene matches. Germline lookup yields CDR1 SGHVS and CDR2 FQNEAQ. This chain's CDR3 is CATTAFRGQEYNSPLHF. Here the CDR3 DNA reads TGTGCCACTACGGCATTTCGGGGACAGGAATATAATTCACCCCTCCACTTT.

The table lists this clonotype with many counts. CDR3 sequence: CASSLFGGLNEQFF. CDR3 bases: TGTGCCAGCAGCTTATTCGGGGGGCTCAATGAGCAGTTCTTC. The chain uses TRBV7-2 and TRBJ2-1; D perhaps matches TRBD2 (7 bases). Germline V gives CDR1 SGHTA, CDR2 FQGNSA. This CDR3 has 14 amino acids. V lost 2 bases and J lost 6, with 11 bases in between. The full variable domain, with the rest looked up from reference TRBV7-2 and TRBJ2-1, is GAGVSQSPSNKVTEKGKDVELRCDPISGHTALYWYRQSLGQGLEFLIYFQGNSAPDKSGLPSDRFSAERTGGSVSTLTIQRTQQEDSAVYLCASSLFGGLNEQFFGPGTRLTVL.

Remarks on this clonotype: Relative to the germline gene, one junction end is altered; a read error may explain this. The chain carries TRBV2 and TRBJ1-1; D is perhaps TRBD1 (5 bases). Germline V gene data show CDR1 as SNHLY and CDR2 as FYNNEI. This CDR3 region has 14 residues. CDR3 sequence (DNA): TGTGCCAGCAGTGAAGCGAGGACATACGCTGAAGCCTTCTTT. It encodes CASSEARTYAEAFF. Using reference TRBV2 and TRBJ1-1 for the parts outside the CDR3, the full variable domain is EPEVTQTPSHQVTQMGQEVILRCVPISNHLYFYWYRQILGQKVEFLVSFYNNEISEKSEIFDDQFSVERPDGSNFTLKIRSTKLEDSAMYFCASSEARTYAEAFFGQGTRLTVV.